The text below deals with one T cell receptor (beta chain). As processed by the authors: How many nucleated cells were present was estimated from reference gene primer amplification. The data were produced by immunoSEQ multiplex PCR, yet TCRdb's version contains in-frame clones alone and is incomplete. The V and J calls and clone size are taken from that table; D and trimming were inferred from the DNA. The table has around 190,000 clones, 85% to 90% seen once; the top ten hold less than 5.5%. This sample is part of a study of blood T cell repertoires in COVID-19. Study-level background: COVID-19 samples from acute and convalescent phases originated in the United States, Italy and Spain.

CDR3 length: 15 residues. V lost 5 bases, J lost 3 bases, and 9 bases stayed unmatched. Germline lookup yields CDR1 MDHEN and CDR2 SYDVKM. Input material: peripheral blood. The origin of this receptor is a human donor in a cohort sampled during active COVID-19. The J gene is TRBJ1-2, the V gene TRBV28; TRBD1 matches at 7 bases. DNA of the CDR3: TGTGCCAGCAGTCCCTCCGACAGGGACTACTATGGCTACACCTTC. Translating gives CASSPSDRDYYGYTF.